Listed here are 19 T cell receptor beta chains from one sample, sequenced in a study of breast tumors, draining lymph nodes, adjacent tissues. TCRdb re-called the multiplex PCR reads with MiXCR, one entry per CDR3 protein. The table has 150,000 to 250,000 distinct CDR3 sequences, around 33% seen once. The lymph nodes were axillary draining lymph nodes from breast cancer patients. Material for sequencing was axillary lymph node tissue. Every receptor here comes from a female donor with breast cancer. Some clones in this sample may be carry-over from other donors' samples.

This clonotype was found once. This chain connects TRBV19 to TRBJ1-6; D might be TRBD1 (5 bases). Trimming shortened V by 3 bases and J by 8 bases, and 14 bases separated the two germline ends. The CDR3 spans 15 residues. Germline V gene sequence: CDR1 LNHDA, CDR2 SQIVND (reference sequence). The CDR3: CASSILGGGYSPLHF. The CDR3, as DNA: TGTGCCAGTAGTATTCTGGGGGGGGGTTATTCACCCCTCCACTTT.

This clonotype appeared many times. The V call is TRBV7-2, the J call TRBJ1-3; 11 positions match TRBD1. The CDR3 covers 18 residues. With 2 bases clipped from V and 1 base from J, the junction kept 7 bases outside the gene matches. Per germline, CDR1 SGHTA and CDR2 FQGNSA. The CDR3 nucleotides are TGTGCCAGCAGCTTAAGTTGGGACAGGGGGAAGTCTGGAAACACCATATATTTT. Protein product: CASSLSWDRGKSGNTIYF.

V and J are TRBV7-2 and TRBJ2-2, with D perhaps being TRBD1 or TRBD2 (6 bases each). CDR1 SGHTA and CDR2 FQGNSA come from the germline V gene. The CDR3 is 14 amino acids. Deletions cut 3 bases from V and 8 bases from J, with 13 bases between. The CDR3, as DNA: TGTGCCAGCAGCTTGGGGGGCTACCAGGGGGAGCTGTTTTTT. It is translated as CASSLGGYQGELFF. Together with reference TRBV7-2 and TRBJ2-2, the CDR3 gives the full variable domain: GAGVSQSPSNKVTEKGKDVELRCDPISGHTALYWYRQSLGQGLEFLIYFQGNSAPDKSGLPSDRFSAERTGGSVSTLTIQRTQQEDSAVYLCASSLGGYQGELFFGEGSRLTVL.

Comment on this clonotype: A much larger clone differs from this one at a single base, so this may be a read error. The genes are TRBV6-1 and TRBJ2-3, with TRBD2 identical over 10 bases. The CDR3 has 18 amino acids. CDR1 is MNHNS and CDR2 is SASEGT in the germline V gene. Trimming took 6 bases from V and 3 from J; bases not matched to a gene: 15. This chain's CDR3 is CASRGQPMLAGETDTQYF. DNA of the CDR3: TGTGCCAGCAGAGGACAGCCGATGCTAGCGGGAGAGACAGATACGCAGTATTTT.

This clonotype was counted ten times or more. In nucleotides, the CDR3 is TGTGCCAGCAGTGAAAATGCCTGGGGTGCGGTTCAGCCCCAGCATTTT. Its translation is CASSENAWGAVQPQHF. The V gene is TRBV6-1, the J gene TRBJ1-5; D not certain. The germline V gene has CDR1 MNHNS and CDR2 SASEGT. CDR3 length equals 16 residues. V was shortened by 2 bases and J by 6 bases, with 17 bases between the two germline ends.

Many counts were recorded for this clonotype. As DNA, the CDR3 is TGTGCCTGGAGTAGACCAAGGAGCAATGAGCAGTTCTTC. Its protein product is CAWSRPRSNEQFF. V usage is TRBV30 and J usage is TRBJ2-1; D remains unclear. This CDR3 has 13 amino acids. Germline V CDR1 and CDR2: GTSNPN, SVGIG (reference sequence). The V and J ends lost 2 bases and 6 bases respectively, with 11 bases between them.

Ten or more counts support this clonotype. This chain joins TRBV9 and TRBJ2-3, with D uncertain. V lost 4 bases and J 0 bases, leaving 9 bases between the germline ends. This CDR3 is 14 amino acids long. Looked up from germline, CDR1 is SGDLS and CDR2 is YYNGEE. For the CDR3, the DNA is TGTGCCAGCAGCCCCATGGGAAGCACAGATACGCAGTATTTT. Residues: CASSPMGSTDTQYF.

Points on this clonotype: At one boundary the junction diverges from the germline segment, which might be a read error. The chain joins TRBV6-2 or TRBV6-3 to TRBJ2-3, with D tentatively TRBD1 or TRBD2 (6 bases each). The germline CDR1 and CDR2 sequences are MNHEY and SVGEGT. The CDR3 runs to 16 residues. CDR3 protein: CASSHSGPRGVRTQYF. The DNA of the CDR3 is TGTGCCAGCAGTCACTCGGGCCCGAGGGGGGTGAGGACGCAGTATTTT.

Notes on this clonotype: Without the conserved terminal phenylalanine or tryptophan, this CDR3 likely stems from a read error. The chain carries TRBV12-3 or TRBV12-4 and TRBJ2-7; TRBD1 is a possible D gene (6 bases). The V end lost 8 bases, the J end lost 5 bases, and 10 bases lay between the germline ends. The CDR3 consists of 11 residues. The CDR3 DNA reads TGTGCCAGCGGACAGTTCCACGAGCAGTACTTG. It codes for CASGQFHEQYL.

This clonotype was counted at least ten times. J is TRBJ2-1 and V is TRBV7-8; TRBD2 aligns across 8 bases. V was clipped by 3 bases and J by 7 bases; unmatched bases: 11. The germline V gene encodes CDR1 SGHVS and CDR2 FQNEAQ. CDR3 size: 16 residues. CDR3 protein: CASSFLVAGRENEQFF. The DNA of the CDR3 is TGTGCCAGCAGCTTCCTTGTAGCGGGAAGGGAGAATGAGCAGTTCTTC.

The sample holds a few counts of this clonotype. One base away lies a much larger clone, so this may be a sequencing read error. This chain joins TRBV6-5 and TRBJ2-7; a weak D match, TRBD1 (6 bases). With 5 bases removed from V and 0 bases from J, the gap between germline ends came to 14 bases. The CDR3 contains 15 residues. In germline, CDR1 is MNHEY, CDR2 SVGAGI. The CDR3 here is CASSPPGDGSYEQYF. In nucleotides, the CDR3 is TGTGCCAGCAGTCCTCCAGGGGACGGCTCCTACGAGCAGTACTTC.

This clonotype was seen many times. This chain joins TRBV6-1 and TRBJ1-3; D unclear. The CDR3 is 16 amino acids. Germline CDR1 and CDR2: MNHNS and SASEGT. The V gene lost 6 bases and the J gene lost 3 bases, with 18 bases spanning the gap. The CDR3 DNA reads as TGTGCCAGCAGCGATCCCGGCCGGGGTGGTGGAAACACCATATATTTT. Translation: CASSDPGRGGGNTIYF.

The count of this clonotype is one. The chain joins TRBV9 to TRBJ1-2; D gene ambiguous. Trimming took off 4 bases at V and 12 bases at J, with 16 bases between the two ends. Germline-derived CDR1 and CDR2 are SGDLS and YYNGEE. This CDR3 is 12 amino acids long. The CDR3 sequence is CASSRSSGGNTF. DNA for the CDR3: TGTGCCAGCAGCAGGTCTAGCGGCGGAAACACCTTC.

A note on this clonotype: A read error may account for a junction end that differs from germline. Here the CDR3 reads CASSGGQFTPF. DNA of the CDR3: TGTGCCAGCAGCGGGGGACAGTTTACTCCTTTT. This chain uses TRBV9 with TRBJ1-4, with TRBD1 identical over 7 bases. Per the germline V gene, CDR1 is SGDLS and CDR2 is YYNGEE. This CDR3 spans 11 amino acids.

Note on this clonotype: Germline is not matched at one junction end, which may reflect a read error. This sequence joins TRBV15 and TRBJ2-7; D not certain. CDR1 LNHNV and CDR2 YYDKDF come from the germline V gene (reference sequence). CDR3 length equals 13 residues. DNA of the CDR3: TGTGCCTCCAGCAGAGATCAAAAAGGCGAACAGTACTTC. Its protein is CASSRDQKGEQYF.

The V gene is TRBV12-3 or TRBV12-4, the J gene TRBJ1-4; 8 bases align to TRBD1. Trimming at V came to 6 bases and at J to 0 bases, leaving 9 bases not matched to a gene. CDR3 size: 17 residues. DNA for the CDR3: TGTGCCAGCAGGGCGACAGGGGTCCTTGCAACTAATGAAAAACTGTTTTTT. Its translation is CASRATGVLATNEKLFF.

In its sample, this clonotype was seen many times. This sequence joins TRBV7-2 and TRBJ2-7; 9 bases are a match to TRBD2. V gave up 3 bases and J gave up 5 bases; unmatched junction bases: 11. Germline V gives CDR1 SGHTA, CDR2 FQGNSA. CDR3 size: 16 residues. This chain's CDR3 is CASSLGPPGLAHEQYF. The CDR3 DNA sequence: TGTGCCAGCAGCTTGGGACCTCCGGGACTAGCACACGAGCAGTACTTC.

The rearrangement joins TRBV20-1 to TRBJ2-7; 8 nucleotides agree with TRBD2. CDR1 is DFQATT, CDR2 SNEGSKA, per germline (reference sequence). The CDR3 sequence is 14 residues long. The ends lost 6 bases at V and 3 bases at J; junction bases unmatched: 10. Here the CDR3 reads CSASSPGLDYEQYF. The CDR3 DNA reads TGCAGTGCCAGCTCACCGGGACTAGACTACGAGCAGTACTTC.

Comment on this clonotype: A much larger clone lies one base from this, so it may be a read error. The genes are TRBV6-6 and TRBJ2-1, with 13 bases lining up with TRBD2. Germline assignment: CDR1 MNHNY and CDR2 SVGAGI (reference sequence). V shed 6 bases, J shed 8 bases, and the junction held 7 bases outside the gene matches. The CDR3 runs 15 residues. CDR3 amino acids: CASSQRTSGSYEQFF. The CDR3, as DNA: TGTGCCAGCAGCCAACGGACTAGCGGGAGCTATGAGCAGTTCTTC.